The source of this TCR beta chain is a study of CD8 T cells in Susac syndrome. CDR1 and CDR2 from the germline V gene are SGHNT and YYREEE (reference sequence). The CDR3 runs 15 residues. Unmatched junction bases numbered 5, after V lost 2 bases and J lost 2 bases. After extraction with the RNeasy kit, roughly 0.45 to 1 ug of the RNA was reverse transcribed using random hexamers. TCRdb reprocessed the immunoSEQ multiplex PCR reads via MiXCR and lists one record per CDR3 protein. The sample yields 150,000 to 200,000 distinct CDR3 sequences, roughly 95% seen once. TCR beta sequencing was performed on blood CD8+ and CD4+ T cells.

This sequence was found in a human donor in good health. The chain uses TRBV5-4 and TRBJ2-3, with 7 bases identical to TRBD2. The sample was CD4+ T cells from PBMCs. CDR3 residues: CASSLDSGLTDTQYF. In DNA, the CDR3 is TGTGCCAGCAGCTTAGATAGCGGGCTCACAGATACGCAGTATTTT.